This paragraph covers one T cell receptor beta chain sequence. Its specificity is unknown. The method was immunoSEQ multiplex PCR; TCRdb's version includes in-frame clones alone and lacks a portion of them. Altogether fewer than 120,000 clones are present, around 90% being singletons, with the ten largest covering 1.5% to 2%. This specimen comes from a study of T cell responses to AZD1222 COVID-19 vaccine. General study findings and limits: The breadth and depth of Spike-specific TCRs increased once two AZD1222 doses had been given.

The germline V gene has CDR1 SEHNR and CDR2 FQNEAQ (reference sequence). V was shortened by 5 bases and J by 1 base, with 14 bases between the two germline ends. The CDR3 runs to 15 residues. The chain couples TRBV7-9 to TRBJ1-2; a weak D match, TRBD1 (6 bases). The sample consisted of peripheral blood, taken on day 0 of AZD1222 vaccination. The receptor's source is an adult in good health. DNA of the CDR3: TGTGCCAGCAGCGAACGGGACACCTTTAACTATGGCTACACCTTC. Its translation: CASSERDTFNYGYTF.